This entry concerns a single T cell receptor (beta chain). These data originate in a study of OX40 agonist ivuxolimab in advanced cancers. Overall study: Patients were dosed with the agonistic anti-OX40 (CD134) antibody ivuxolimab. Partial responses were seen in three patients, one with hepatocellular carcinoma and two with cutaneous melanoma.

Systemic immunosuppression or autoimmune disease history was grounds to exclude patients. The CDR3 is made up of 14 amino acids. Germline loops: CDR1 SGHTS, CDR2 YDEGEE. Trimming shortened V by 3 bases and J by 3 bases, and 11 bases separated the two germline ends. Assay used: immunoSEQ multiplex PCR; TCRdb lists only in-frame clones, some missing. The sample lists more than 45,000 clones; around 86% were seen once. The chain couples TRBV5-8 to TRBJ2-3; D is unclear. The sequences come from CD4+ or CD8+ T cells sorted from blood, collected in a trial of the OX40 agonist ivuxolimab. This clonotype originated in an adult with an advanced solid tumor such as melanoma, head and neck, liver or kidney cancer. In nucleotides, the CDR3 is TGTGCCAGCAGCTCCCAACTAAGGACAGATACGCAGTATTTT. Translating gives CASSSQLRTDTQYF.